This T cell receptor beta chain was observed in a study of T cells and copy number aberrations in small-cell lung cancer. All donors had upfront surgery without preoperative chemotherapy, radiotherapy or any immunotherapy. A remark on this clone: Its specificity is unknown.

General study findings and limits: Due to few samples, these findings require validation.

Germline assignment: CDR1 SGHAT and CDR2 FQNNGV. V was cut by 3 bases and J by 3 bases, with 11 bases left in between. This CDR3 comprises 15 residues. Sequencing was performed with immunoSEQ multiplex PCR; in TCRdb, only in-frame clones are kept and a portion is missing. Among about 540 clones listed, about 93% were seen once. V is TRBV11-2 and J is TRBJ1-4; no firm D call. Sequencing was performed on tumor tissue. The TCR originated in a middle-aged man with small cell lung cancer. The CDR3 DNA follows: TGTGCCAGCAGCTTTGGGCAGGCGTCTAATGAAAAACTGTTTTTT. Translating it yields CASSFGQASNEKLFF.